Following are 24 T cell receptor beta chains from one sample sequenced in a study of OX40 agonist ivuxolimab in advanced cancers. The protocol used for the library was the immunoSEQ multiplex PCR assay. The table was pulled from immuneACCESS by TCRdb, which kept in-frame rearrangements only. Such tables lose some clones; where checked, under half of the loss comes from unresolved V genes, and the rest has no known cause. This sample gives roughly 60,000 clones in total; just over 85% of them show up just once. Jointly, the top ten make up about 0.95% of the sample. The material sequenced was CD4+ or CD8+ T cells sorted from blood, taken in a trial of the OX40 agonist ivuxolimab. These receptor sequences come from an adult with an advanced solid tumor such as melanoma, head and neck, liver or kidney cancer.

Sample share makes this clone medium-sized. This chain links TRBV15 with TRBJ1-2; D is uncertain. CDR1 is LNHNV, CDR2 YYDKDF, per germline (reference sequence). The CDR3 runs to 11 residues. V was pared by 4 bases and J by 2 bases, with 2 bases between. The CDR3 DNA reads TGTGCCACCAGCAACAACTATGGCTACACCTTC. This translates into CATSNNYGYTF. Combining the CDR3 with reference TRBV15 and TRBJ1-2 gives the whole variable domain DAMVIQNPRYQVTQFGKPVTLSCSQTLNHNVMYWYQQKSSQAPKLLFHYYDKDFNNEADTPDNFQSRRPNTSFCFLDIRSPGLGDTAMYLCATSNNYGYTFGSGTRLTVV.

V and J are TRBV4-1 and TRBJ1-5; tentatively, D is TRBD1 (5 bases). CDR1 is MGHRA, CDR2 YSYEKL, per germline. Trimming pared 0 bases from V and 1 base from J, leaving 10 bases between. This CDR3 contains 16 residues. The CDR3 is CASSQEWGGSNQPQHF. For the CDR3, the DNA is TGCGCCAGCAGCCAAGAATGGGGGGGGAGCAATCAGCCCCAGCATTTT.

The chain combines TRBV5-1 with TRBJ2-4, with TRBD1 matching 7 bases. The V gene's germline CDR1 is SGHRS and CDR2 YFSETQ. The CDR3 is made up of 14 amino acids. The J segment lost 3 bases and the V segment lost 1 base, leaving 1 base of the junction unmatched. CDR3 DNA: TGCGCCAGCAGCTTGTCAGGGGGCAAAAACATTCAGTACTTC. Translated, it gives CASSLSGGKNIQYF.

The CDR3 reads CASSLNNRARVAYEQYF. In DNA, the CDR3 is TGCGCCAGCAGCTTAAATAACAGGGCCAGGGTCGCCTACGAGCAGTACTTC. This rearrangement joins TRBV5-1 to TRBJ2-7, with D possibly being TRBD1 (6 bases). The germline CDR1 and CDR2 sequences are SGHRS and YFSETQ. The ends were cut back, 2 bases at V and 2 bases at J, with 20 bases in the middle. The CDR3 consists of 17 residues.

This chain links TRBV7-8 with TRBJ2-5; D may match TRBD1 or TRBD2 (6 bases each). Gene TRBJ2-7 matches the end of the DNA better, so the J call may be wrong. The CDR3 has 14 residues. Looked up from germline, CDR1 is SGHVS and CDR2 is FQNEAQ. Here the CDR3 DNA reads TGTGCCAGCAGCTCCAGGAGGGGGTCCCACGAGCAGTACTTC. It codes for CASSSRRGSHEQYF.

V and J are TRBV7-3 and TRBJ2-1; D call uncertain. From germline, CDR1 is SGHTA and CDR2 FQGTGA. The CDR3 runs 15 residues. V shed 2 bases and J shed 9 bases, with 17 bases lying between them. The CDR3 nucleotides read TGTGCCAGCAGCTTAGATGGCGAGCGCGCAAGTGAGCAGTTCTTC. It is translated as CASSLDGERASEQFF.

This clone was seen only once. V is TRBV5-5 and J is TRBJ1-1, with D possibly being TRBD1 (5 bases). Germline CDR1 reads SGHKS; CDR2 reads YYEKEE (reference sequence). This CDR3 has 15 amino acids. Trimming took 1 base from V and 4 from J, leaving 14 bases between them. CDR3 nucleotides: TGTGCCAGCAGCTTGATGGCGACAGACGGCACTGAAGCTTTCTTT. Protein sequence: CASSLMATDGTEAFF.

The rearrangement links TRBV5-1 to TRBJ2-3, with 7 positions matching TRBD2. V was pared by 3 bases and J by 5 bases, with 6 bases of the junction left unmatched. This CDR3 is built from 14 residues. Looked up from germline, CDR1 is SGHRS and CDR2 is YFSETQ. CDR3 in amino acids: CASSSRLAQDTQYF. The CDR3 region has the DNA TGCGCCAGCAGCTCTCGACTAGCCCAAGATACGCAGTATTTT.

The rearrangement uses TRBV19 and TRBJ1-5; no definite D call. The CDR3 length is 14 residues. Deletions cut 8 bases from V and 6 bases from J, with 17 bases between. CDR1 and CDR2 from the germline V gene are LNHDA and SQIVND (reference sequence). The CDR3 region is CASEIEGLAQPQHF. In DNA, the CDR3 is TGTGCCAGTGAGATCGAGGGTTTAGCTCAGCCCCAGCATTTT.

The genes are TRBV7-6 and TRBJ1-2, with D perhaps matching TRBD1 (5 bases). Germline CDR1 is SGHVS and CDR2 is FNYEAQ. With 0 bases removed from V and 7 bases from J, the gap between germline ends came to 15 bases. The CDR3 consists of 15 residues. The CDR3 loop is CASSLAQSGAGGYTF. The DNA of the CDR3 is TGTGCCAGCAGCTTAGCGCAATCTGGGGCGGGTGGCTACACCTTC.

This chain links TRBV6-5 with TRBJ2-3; D is ambiguous. Between the trimmed V and J ends, which lost 7 bases and 4 bases, there was a span of 12 bases. Germline assignment: CDR1 MNHEY and CDR2 SVGAGI. This CDR3 comprises 13 residues. The CDR3 loop reads CASTSAVSDTQYF. The DNA for the CDR3 is TGTGCCAGCACATCCGCAGTGTCAGATACGCAGTATTTT.

The chain uses TRBV4-1 and TRBJ2-1, with D possibly TRBD2 on 7 matching bases. The CDR3 is made up of 18 amino acids. Germline V CDR1 and CDR2: MGHRA, YSYEKL. V was clipped by 4 bases and J by 1 base, with 20 bases between them. CDR3 protein: CASSLRLVGGVSYNEQFF. DNA of the CDR3: TGCGCCAGCAGCCTTCGACTTGTAGGGGGGGTATCCTACAATGAGCAGTTCTTC.

Turning to this clone: One end of the junction does not line up with germline, which may come from a read error. The rearrangement uses TRBV9 and TRBJ2-4, with TRBD2 matching 10 bases. The CDR3 sequence is 20 residues long. Germline lookup yields CDR1 SGDLS and CDR2 YYNGEE. Here the CDR3 DNA reads TGTGCCAGCACCGTAGTCCTCGATGGTAGCGGGAGGCGGGCCAAAAACATTCAGTACTTC. Amino acids: CASTVVLDGSGRRAKNIQYF. The whole variable domain, remainder taken from reference TRBV9 and TRBJ2-4, is DSGVTQTPKHLITATGQRVTLRCSPRSGDLSVYWYQQSLDQGLQFLIQYYNGEERAKGNILERFSAQQFPDLHSELNLSSLELGDSALYFCASTVVLDGSGRRAKNIQYFGAGTRLSVL.

The V gene is TRBV4-1, the J gene TRBJ2-1; TRBD2 is a possible D gene (6 bases). This CDR3 comprises 16 residues. Germline-derived CDR1 and CDR2 are MGHRA and YSYEKL. Trimming removed 1 base from V and 6 bases from J, with 16 bases in between. The CDR3 here is CASSQGPGEAPNEQFF. The DNA of the CDR3 is TGCGCCAGCAGCCAAGGCCCGGGGGAGGCTCCCAATGAGCAGTTCTTC.

DNA of the CDR3: TGTGCCAGTAGTACATGGGCCTCCCTGACCCAGCCCCAGCATTTT. Translating it yields CASSTWASLTQPQHF. This chain uses TRBV19 with TRBJ1-5; D unresolved. CDR3 length equals 15 residues. CDR1 LNHDA and CDR2 SQIVND come from the germline V gene (reference sequence). V shed 4 bases and J shed 7 bases, with 17 bases lying between them.

The chain employs TRBV2 and TRBJ2-3, with D perhaps TRBD1 or TRBD2 (5 bases each). CDR1 and CDR2 from the germline V gene are SNHLY and FYNNEI. The CDR3 spans 13 residues. Between the trimmed V and J ends, which lost 10 bases and 4 bases, there was a span of 15 bases. The CDR3 spells CATVDVGADTQYF. Here the CDR3 DNA reads TGTGCCACCGTCGATGTGGGGGCAGATACGCAGTATTTT.

The CDR3 coding sequence is TGTGCCAGCAGCAAGTGGACAGGGGGCCCCTACAATGAGCAGTTCTTC. Translating gives CASSKWTGGPYNEQFF. The chain joins TRBV11-1 to TRBJ2-1; TRBD1 agrees at 11 bases. V lost 5 bases to trimming and J lost 2 bases; unmatched junction nucleotides: 5. The CDR3 extends over 16 amino acids. The germline gives CDR1 SGHAT, CDR2 FQDESV (reference sequence).

The chain employs TRBV11-2 and TRBJ2-1, with 12 bases identical to TRBD2. CDR1 is SGHAT, CDR2 FQNNGV, per germline. This CDR3 is 16 amino acids long. V lost 5 bases and J lost 3; bases outside the gene matches: 5. The CDR3 DNA reads as TGTGCCAGCAGCCCTAGACTAGCGGGAGTCTACAATGAGCAGTTCTTC. As protein: CASSPRLAGVYNEQFF.

The chain carries TRBV11-2 and TRBJ1-2; 8 nucleotides match TRBD1. Germline-derived CDR1 and CDR2 are SGHAT and FQNNGV. CDR3 length: 15 amino acids. V was clipped by 1 base and J by 4 bases; unmatched bases: 5. The CDR3 nucleotides read TGTGCCAGCAGCTTAGGCAGGGGGCCCAGCTATGGCTACACCTTC. Translating it yields CASSLGRGPSYGYTF.

This clone was seen a handful of times. The chain combines TRBV2 with TRBJ2-7; D is tentatively TRBD1 or TRBD2 (5 bases each). V was clipped by 6 bases and J by 6 bases, with 21 bases between them. Germline V gene data show CDR1 as SNHLY and CDR2 as FYNNEI. The CDR3 consists of 15 residues. The CDR3 loop is CASRFYATGAGEQYF. As DNA, the CDR3 is TGTGCCAGCAGGTTTTACGCCACCGGGGCCGGCGAGCAGTACTTC.

J is TRBJ2-5 and V is TRBV15; TRBD1 agrees at 8 bases. The CDR3 has 14 residues. CDR1 LNHNV and CDR2 YYDKDF come from the germline V gene (reference sequence). V was pared by 1 base and J by 4 bases, with 2 bases of the junction left unmatched. The CDR3 protein is CATSRGTGSETQYF. The CDR3 region has the DNA TGTGCCACCAGCAGAGGGACAGGGTCAGAGACCCAGTACTTC.

The chain links TRBV6-1 to TRBJ1-5, with D perhaps TRBD1 (5 bases). Germline assignment: CDR1 MNHNS and CDR2 SASEGT. Trimming pared 4 bases from V and 6 bases from J, leaving 7 bases between. The CDR3 runs 12 residues. The CDR3 region is CASSVGGQPQHF. The DNA of the CDR3 is TGTGCCAGCAGTGTGGGGGGTCAGCCCCAGCATTTT.

The CDR3 DNA follows: TGTGCCTGGAGTGGACTAGCGGGAGAAGGGGAGGGAGTGAAAAACATTCAGTACTTC. Amino acid sequence: CAWSGLAGEGEGVKNIQYF. V gene TRBV30 combines with J gene TRBJ2-4; 12 bases align to TRBD2. There are 19 residues in the CDR3. V gave up 1 base and J gave up 4 bases; unmatched junction bases: 14. Looked up from germline, CDR1 is GTSNPN and CDR2 is SVGIG (reference sequence).

Turning to this clone: A read error may produce the germline difference seen at one junction end. This chain uses TRBV7-3 with TRBJ2-2, with 9 bases that match TRBD1. The CDR3 spans 15 residues. Germline CDR1 SGHTA, CDR2 FQGTGA. CDR3 nucleotide sequence: TGTGCCAGCAGCATAACAGGGGGCAAGGGAGGGGAGCTGTTTTTT. Its translation: CASSITGGKGGELFF.